This TCR beta chain was found in a study of OX40 agonist ivuxolimab in advanced cancers. Some clones are missing from TCRdb's copy, which holds only in-frame ones; the method was immunoSEQ multiplex PCR. The sample contains about 59,000 clones, around 87% of which appear only once. The CDR3 has 14 amino acids. V lost 4 bases and J lost 2; bases outside the gene matches: 5. The germline V gene encodes CDR1 SGHRS and CDR2 YFSETQ. Material: CD4+ or CD8+ T cells sorted from blood, obtained in a trial of the OX40 agonist ivuxolimab. The receptor comes from an adult with an advanced solid tumor such as melanoma, head and neck, liver or kidney cancer. The chain joins TRBV5-1 to TRBJ2-7; 8 bases agree with TRBD1. The CDR3 spells CASSPTGQAYEQYF. The CDR3 nucleotides read TGCGCCAGCAGCCCTACGGGACAGGCCTACGAGCAGTACTTC.